The 27 T cell receptor beta chains below all came from one sample that was sequenced in a study of CD8 T cells in Susac syndrome. Random hexamers were used to reverse transcribe the RNA input (about 0.5 to 1 ug). MiXCR, run by TCRdb on the immunoSEQ multiplex PCR reads, gives a single entry per CDR3 protein. This sample has around 69,000 distinct CDR3 sequences; over 95% occur once, and the top ten carry 0.085% to 0.14%. Sequenced: CD4+ T cells from PBMCs. These receptors originate from a human donor with multiple sclerosis.

The genes are TRBV4-2 and TRBJ1-4, with D hard to call. This CDR3 contains 14 residues. V shed 1 base and J shed 5 bases, with 8 bases lying between them. Germline-derived CDR1 and CDR2 are LGHNA and YNFKEQ. CDR3 in amino acids: CASSQVGRNEKLFF. The CDR3 DNA is TGTGCCAGCAGCCAAGTTGGCCGAAATGAAAAACTGTTTTTT.

The chain combines TRBV5-1 with TRBJ2-1; TRBD2 might be the D (6 bases). V was cut by 0 bases and J by 10 bases, with 11 bases left in between. The CDR3 consists of 13 residues. Germline-derived CDR1 and CDR2 are SGHRS and YFSETQ. This chain's CDR3 is CASSLEFAGEQFF. For the CDR3, the DNA is TGCGCCAGCAGCTTGGAATTCGCGGGGGAGCAGTTCTTC.

V and J are TRBV6-6 and TRBJ1-5; no clear D. This CDR3 is built from 13 residues. V was pared by 6 bases and J by 5 bases, with 11 bases between. Germline values: CDR1 MNHNY, CDR2 SVGAGI (reference sequence). CDR3 coding DNA: TGTGCCAGCAGGGCACTGCCGGATCAGCCCCAGCATTTT. It codes for CASRALPDQPQHF.

V usage is TRBV12-3 or TRBV12-4 and J usage is TRBJ1-1, with 8 bases matching TRBD1. With V trimmed by 5 bases and J by 1 base, 6 bases remained unmatched. The CDR3 has 15 amino acids. CDR3 DNA: TGTGCCAGCAGTCTAACGGGACAGGCGAACACTGAAGCTTTCTTT. This translates into CASSLTGQANTEAFF.

This clonotype was counted a single time. This rearrangement joins TRBV15 to TRBJ2-3; TRBD2 is a possible D gene (5 bases). The CDR3 extends over 16 amino acids. V lost 1 base and J 2 bases, leaving 13 bases between the germline ends. From germline, CDR1 is LNHNV and CDR2 YYDKDF (reference sequence). The CDR3 DNA reads as TGTGCCACCAGCAGAGTTCGGGGTTCTTACACAGATACGCAGTATTTT. Its protein is CATSRVRGSYTDTQYF.

J is TRBJ1-5 and V is TRBV27, with no clear D. The germline V gene has CDR1 MNHEY and CDR2 SMNVEV (reference sequence). V dropped 3 bases and J dropped 6 bases, with 15 bases sitting between them. CDR3 length: 15 residues. Written as DNA, the CDR3 is TGTGCCAGCAGTTTTAGTTCCTCGGGAGGTCAGCCCCAGCATTTT. This codes for CASSFSSSGGQPQHF.

V is TRBV7-2 and J is TRBJ1-1; D uncertain. The V end lost 5 bases, the J end lost 0 bases, and 7 bases lay between the germline ends. Germline V gene data show CDR1 as SGHTA and CDR2 as FQGNSA. CDR3 length: 13 amino acids. This chain's CDR3 is CASSQRVNTEAFF. CDR3 DNA sequence: TGTGCCAGCAGCCAACGGGTGAACACTGAAGCTTTCTTT.

The gene calls are TRBV7-8 and TRBJ2-1; no clear D gene. The CDR3 length is 16 residues. In germline, CDR1 is SGHVS, CDR2 FQNEAQ. The V gene lost 5 bases and the J gene lost 1 base, with 15 bases spanning the gap. In nucleotides, the CDR3 is TGTGCCAGCAGCCTCCCGGTTATGGCGTCCTACAATGAGCAGTTCTTC. This gives the protein CASSLPVMASYNEQFF.

The chain recombines TRBV3-1 with TRBJ1-4; TRBD1 is a possible D gene (5 bases). The CDR3 loop spans 15 amino acids. V lost 5 bases, J lost 6 bases, and 16 bases lay in between. Germline CDR1 LGHDT, CDR2 YNNKEL (reference sequence). The chain's CDR3 is CASSRGAGSDEKLFF. In DNA, the CDR3 is TGTGCCAGCAGCAGGGGCGCTGGGTCAGATGAAAAACTGTTTTTT.

The chain recombines TRBV6-5 with TRBJ2-5; 7 nucleotides agree with TRBD1. Trimming took 0 bases from V and 5 from J; bases not matched to a gene: 12. Per germline, CDR1 MNHEY and CDR2 SVGAGI. CDR3 length equals 17 residues. The CDR3 DNA reads TGTGCCAGCAGTTACTCGATGGGGACAGACCGCCCGGAGACCCAGTACTTC. Protein product: CASSYSMGTDRPETQYF.

J is TRBJ2-7 and V is TRBV11-3; D unclear. The CDR3 spans 15 residues. Trimming stripped 4 bases from V and 2 bases from J, with 15 bases between. Per the germline V gene, CDR1 is SGHNT and CDR2 is YENEEA. The CDR3 loop is CASSSHSFNPYEQYF. In DNA form, the CDR3 reads TGTGCCAGCAGCTCGCACTCATTCAATCCCTACGAGCAGTACTTC.

The V call is TRBV4-1, the J call TRBJ2-5, with 12 bases lining up with TRBD1. The CDR3 has 17 amino acids. V lost 1 base to trimming and J lost 5 bases; unmatched junction nucleotides: 8. Looked up from germline, CDR1 is MGHRA and CDR2 is YSYEKL. Here the CDR3 reads CASSQVILGQGAETQYF. CDR3 bases: TGCGCCAGCAGCCAAGTAATTTTGGGACAGGGGGCTGAGACCCAGTACTTC.

The chain couples TRBV20-1 to TRBJ1-1; D uncertain. CDR1 DFQATT and CDR2 SNEGSKA come from the germline V gene (reference sequence). The CDR3 consists of 13 residues. V gave up 1 base and J gave up 4 bases, with 10 bases separating them. CDR3 nucleotide sequence: TGCAGTGCTAGAGTCCCCGAGGGCACTGAAGCTTTCTTT. Translation gives CSARVPEGTEAFF.

Here the CDR3 reads CATALVTGVQETQYF. The CDR3 DNA reads TGTGCCACAGCCTTAGTGACGGGGGTCCAAGAGACCCAGTACTTC. This chain links TRBV24-1 with TRBJ2-5, with a weak D call TRBD2 (6 bases). The CDR3 length is 15 residues. The germline CDR1 and CDR2 sequences are KGHDR and SFDVKD. V was cut by 10 bases and J by 1 base, with 18 bases left in between.

The genes are TRBV29-1 and TRBJ1-1, with 7 positions matching TRBD1. This CDR3 comprises 13 residues. With 6 bases clipped from V and 1 base from J, the junction kept 5 bases outside the gene matches. Germline loops: CDR1 SQVTM, CDR2 ANQGSEA. CDR3 nucleotide sequence: TGCAGCGTCAGGACAGGTCCGAACACTGAAGCTTTCTTT. The encoded protein is CSVRTGPNTEAFF. Full variable domain (rest looked up from reference TRBV29-1 and TRBJ1-1): SAVISQKPSRDICQRGTSLTIQCQVDSQVTMMFWYRQQPGQSLTLIATANQGSEATYESGFVIDKFPISRPNLTFSTLTVSNMSPEDSSIYLCSVRTGPNTEAFFGQGTRLTVV.

This CDR3 is CASSSQGKNTEAFF. The CDR3 nucleotides are TGTGCCAGCAGCTCCCAGGGGAAGAACACTGAAGCTTTCTTT. This chain joins TRBV7-9 and TRBJ1-1; D might be TRBD1 (6 bases). CDR3 length: 14 amino acids. V dropped 4 bases and J dropped 1 base, with 10 bases sitting between them. Germline V gene data show CDR1 as SEHNR and CDR2 as FQNEAQ (reference sequence).

The rearrangement joins TRBV20-1 to TRBJ1-2, with 11 bases fitting TRBD1. The length of the CDR3 is 14 residues. Trimming cost V 5 bases and J 3 bases; bases outside gene matches: 5. The V gene's germline CDR1 is DFQATT and CDR2 SNEGSKA (reference sequence). DNA for the CDR3: TGCAGTGCTGAGGGACAGGGGGAGGACTATGGCTACACCTTC. Encoded protein: CSAEGQGEDYGYTF.

This chain joins TRBV4-2 and TRBJ2-3; D gene ambiguous. Between the trimmed V and J ends, which lost 3 bases and 0 bases, there was a span of 13 bases. This CDR3 is 16 amino acids long. Per the germline V gene, CDR1 is LGHNA and CDR2 is YNFKEQ. The CDR3 DNA reads TGTGCCAGCAGCCAGGGCGACACCGCTAGCACAGATACGCAGTATTTT. It codes for CASSQGDTASTDTQYF.

The V and J genes are TRBV5-1 and TRBJ2-1, with D uncertain. This CDR3 region has 16 residues. V was trimmed by 0 bases and J by 0 bases, leaving 10 bases between them. Per germline, CDR1 SGHRS and CDR2 YFSETQ. CDR3 nucleotide sequence: TGCGCCAGCAGCTTGGTTCCGGATAGCTCCTACAATGAGCAGTTCTTC. Translation: CASSLVPDSSYNEQFF.

The V call is TRBV20-1, the J call TRBJ2-5; weak D call: TRBD2 (7 bases). V shed 3 bases and J shed 4 bases, with 18 bases lying between them. The germline gives CDR1 DFQATT, CDR2 SNEGSKA (reference sequence). The length of the CDR3 is 15 residues. The CDR3 coding sequence is TGCAGTGCTAGGTCGGGGGGCCTTCAGAGAGAGACCCAGTACTTC. As protein: CSARSGGLQRETQYF.

The J gene is TRBJ1-4, the V gene TRBV6-6; 8 bases align to TRBD1. This CDR3 contains 15 residues. The J segment lost 5 bases and the V segment lost 0 bases, leaving 2 bases of the junction unmatched. CDR1 is MNHNY and CDR2 is SVGAGI in the germline V gene (reference sequence). CDR3 sequence: CASSYSGQENEKLFF. CDR3 in DNA: TGTGCCAGCAGTTACTCGGGACAGGAGAATGAAAAACTGTTTTTT.

The chain has TRBV11-3 and TRBJ2-5; 9 bases are shared with TRBD1. V lost 4 bases to trimming and J lost 2 bases; unmatched junction nucleotides: 2. The CDR3 has 14 residues. Germline CDR1 SGHNT, CDR2 YENEEA. The CDR3 DNA sequence: TGTGCCAGCAGCTGGACAGGGGCACAAGAGACCCAGTACTTC. It codes for CASSWTGAQETQYF.

This sequence joins TRBV5-1 and TRBJ2-5, with no clear D. The CDR3 is made up of 11 amino acids. V gave up 10 bases and J gave up 2 bases, with 9 bases separating them. CDR1 is SGHRS, CDR2 YFSETQ, per germline. CDR3 nucleotide sequence: TGCGCCTCCCAGGAGCAAGAGACCCAGTACTTC. This gives the protein CASQEQETQYF.

The J gene is TRBJ2-2, the V gene TRBV9; TRBD1 agrees at 9 bases. Germline V CDR1 and CDR2: SGDLS, YYNGEE. The CDR3 runs 16 residues. V shed 0 bases and J 6 bases; nucleotides not matched to a gene: 6. The CDR3 loop reads CASSVDRTGAAGELFF. CDR3 in DNA: TGTGCCAGCAGCGTAGACCGGACAGGGGCGGCCGGGGAGCTGTTTTTT.

This chain connects TRBV12-3 or TRBV12-4 to TRBJ2-3; D may correspond to TRBD1 or TRBD2 (5 bases each). The length of the CDR3 is 14 residues. The germline V and J ends were trimmed by 7 bases and 3 bases, with 14 bases remaining between them. CDR3 sequence: CASNDWGGTDTQYF. The CDR3, as DNA: TGTGCCAGCAACGATTGGGGCGGGACAGATACGCAGTATTTT.

V usage is TRBV27 and J usage is TRBJ1-4, with D possibly being TRBD1 (5 bases). This CDR3 has 15 residues. Germline V gene lookup returns CDR1 MNHEY and CDR2 SMNVEV (reference sequence). V was cut by 4 bases and J by 7 bases, with 16 bases left in between. CDR3 nucleotide sequence: TGTGCCAGCAGTTCACCTGGGGGTTCGGGTGAAAAACTGTTTTTT. It encodes CASSSPGGSGEKLFF. The complete variable domain, with remaining parts taken from reference TRBV27 and TRBJ1-4, reads EAQVTQNPRYLITVTGKKLTVTCSQNMNHEYMSWYRQDPGLGLRQIYYSMNVEVTDKGDVPEGYKVSRKEKRNFPLILESPSPNQTSLYFCASSSPGGSGEKLFFGSGTQLSVL.

The V call is TRBV3-1, the J call TRBJ1-4; the D is unclear. The CDR3 runs 13 residues. The germline CDR1 and CDR2 sequences are LGHDT and YNNKEL (reference sequence). Between the trimmed V and J ends, which lost 6 bases and 6 bases, there was a span of 11 bases. Here the CDR3 reads CASRKSGYEKLFF. CDR3 nucleotides: TGTGCCAGCAGAAAATCCGGGTATGAAAAACTGTTTTTT.